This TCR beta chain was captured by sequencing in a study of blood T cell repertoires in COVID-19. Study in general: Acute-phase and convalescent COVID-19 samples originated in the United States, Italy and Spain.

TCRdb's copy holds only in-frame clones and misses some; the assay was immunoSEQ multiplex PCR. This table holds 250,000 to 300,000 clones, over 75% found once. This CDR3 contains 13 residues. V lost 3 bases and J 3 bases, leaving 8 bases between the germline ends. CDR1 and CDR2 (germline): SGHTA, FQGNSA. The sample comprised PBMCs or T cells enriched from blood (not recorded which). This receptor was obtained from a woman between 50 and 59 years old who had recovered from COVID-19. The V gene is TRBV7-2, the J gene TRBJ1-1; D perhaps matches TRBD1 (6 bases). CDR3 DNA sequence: TGTGCCAGCAGCTTTAAGGGGGACACTGAAGCTTTCTTT. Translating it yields CASSFKGDTEAFF. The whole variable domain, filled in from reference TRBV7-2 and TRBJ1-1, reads GAGVSQSPSNKVTEKGKDVELRCDPISGHTALYWYRQSLGQGLEFLIYFQGNSAPDKSGLPSDRFSAERTGGSVSTLTIQRTQQEDSAVYLCASSFKGDTEAFFGQGTRLTVV.